The 15 T cell receptor beta chains reported below all come from one sample, sequenced in a study of blood T cells in healthy people across ages. With a J-beta primer mix and a sample-barcoded 5' primer, a second PCR ran about 7 to 11 cycles. Each CDR3 protein gets one entry after TCRdb re-called the 5' RACE reads with MiXCR. Of about 620,000 distinct CDR3 sequences listed, over 40% are singletons. Material for sequencing was blood. The receptor set was obtained from a woman older than 75 in good health.

The J gene is TRBJ2-7, the V gene TRBV5-1; D may be TRBD1 (9 bases). Germline CDR1 SGHRS, CDR2 YFSETQ. Trimming stripped 4 bases from V and 3 bases from J, with 23 bases between. The CDR3 extends over 17 amino acids. CDR3 bases: TGCGCCAGCAGCCAACTACCGGGACAGGGACTAGGCTACGAGCAGTACTTC. Translating gives CASSQLPGQGLGYEQYF.

This clonotype occurred a few times. V usage is TRBV12-3 or TRBV12-4 and J usage is TRBJ2-7; D is possibly TRBD1 (5 bases). The CDR3 sequence is 16 residues long. Trimming took 4 bases from V and 2 from J, leaving 18 bases between them. CDR3 nucleotide sequence: TGTGCCAGCAGTTCCTCGCCGAGACAGAGAGCCTACGAGCAGTACTTC. This codes for CASSSSPRQRAYEQYF.

The chain joins TRBV3-1 to TRBJ2-5; TRBD2 matches 11 bases. Unmatched junction bases numbered 3, after V lost 1 base and J lost 5 bases. In germline, CDR1 is LGHDT, CDR2 YNNKEL (reference sequence). This CDR3 spans 15 amino acids. Here the CDR3 reads CASSQVLAGVETQYF. The CDR3 nucleotides are TGTGCCAGCAGCCAAGTACTAGCGGGAGTTGAGACCCAGTACTTC.

The sample holds many counts of this clonotype. The chain joins TRBV5-1 to TRBJ2-3; maybe TRBD1 (6 bases). Trimming removed 0 bases at V and 3 bases at J, with 8 bases between. Germline assignment: CDR1 SGHRS and CDR2 YFSETQ. This CDR3 region has 14 residues. CDR3 nucleotides: TGCGCCAGCAGCTTGGTCCAGGGGACAGATACGCAGTATTTT. This translates into CASSLVQGTDTQYF. Using reference TRBV5-1 and TRBJ2-3 for the parts outside the CDR3, the full variable domain is KAGVTQTPRYLIKTRGQQVTLSCSPISGHRSVSWYQQTPGQGLQFLFEYFSETQRNKGNFPGRFSGRQFSNSRSEMNVSTLELGDSALYLCASSLVQGTDTQYFGPGTRLTVL.

This clonotype was counted a single time. The chain links TRBV7-9 to TRBJ2-5; 8 bases align to TRBD1. CDR1 and CDR2 (germline): SEHNR, FQNEAQ (reference sequence). The CDR3 spans 15 residues. Trimming removed 3 bases from V and 11 bases from J; junction bases left unmatched: 14. The CDR3 DNA sequence: TGTGCCAGCAGCTTTTTAAGTTGGGCGACAGGGGTGCAGTACTTC. It translates to CASSFLSWATGVQYF.

This clonotype was seen many times. The V call is TRBV28, the J call TRBJ2-7; TRBD2 matches 7 bases. Unmatched junction bases numbered 4, after V lost 2 bases and J lost 0 bases. The CDR3 has 15 amino acids. Germline lookup yields CDR1 MDHEN and CDR2 SYDVKM. The CDR3 here is CASSLLAAGSYEQYF. CDR3 sequence (DNA): TGTGCCAGCAGTTTACTAGCGGCGGGCTCCTACGAGCAGTACTTC.

This clonotype has more than one count but fewer than ten. The rearrangement uses TRBV29-1 and TRBJ2-1; the D call may be TRBD1 or TRBD2 (5 bases each). This CDR3 has 14 amino acids. V was trimmed by 8 bases and J by 9 bases, leaving 23 bases between them. CDR1 is SQVTM, CDR2 ANQGSEA, per germline. The CDR3 reads CSSSIGADSGEQFF. In DNA form, the CDR3 reads TGCAGCTCGTCGATCGGGGCGGATTCGGGTGAGCAGTTCTTC.

This clonotype was seen many times. The V call is TRBV5-1, the J call TRBJ2-1, with D perhaps matching TRBD1 or TRBD2 (6 bases each). Germline values: CDR1 SGHRS, CDR2 YFSETQ. CDR3 size: 16 residues. Between the trimmed V and J ends, which lost 2 bases and 7 bases, there was a span of 19 bases. CDR3 DNA: TGCGCCAGCAGCTTCGGAACAGGGAGGAGGACGAATGAGCAGTTCTTC. As protein: CASSFGTGRRTNEQFF.

J is TRBJ2-1 and V is TRBV14; perhaps TRBD2 as D (6 bases). The germline V and J ends were trimmed by 1 base and 10 bases, with 17 bases remaining between them. CDR3 length: 15 amino acids. The germline V gene encodes CDR1 SGHDN and CDR2 FVKESK. CDR3 residues: CASSQVAGLSCEQFF. DNA of the CDR3: TGTGCCAGCAGCCAAGTGGCGGGACTCTCCTGCGAGCAGTTCTTC.

The chain employs TRBV9 and TRBJ2-1; 11 nucleotides match TRBD2. CDR3 size: 17 residues. V trimming: 0 bases; J trimming: 2 bases; junction bases outside the gene matches: 4. Germline assignment: CDR1 SGDLS and CDR2 YYNGEE. CDR3: CASSVDGSGRAYNEQFF. DNA for the CDR3: TGTGCCAGCAGCGTAGACGGTAGCGGGAGGGCCTACAATGAGCAGTTCTTC. Full variable domain (rest looked up from reference TRBV9 and TRBJ2-1): DSGVTQTPKHLITATGQRVTLRCSPRSGDLSVYWYQQSLDQGLQFLIQYYNGEERAKGNILERFSAQQFPDLHSELNLSSLELGDSALYFCASSVDGSGRAYNEQFFGPGTRLTVL.

In the case of this clonotype: A read error may produce the germline difference seen at one junction end. This rearrangement joins TRBV12-3 or TRBV12-4 to TRBJ2-6, with D perhaps TRBD2 (6 bases). The length of the CDR3 is 18 residues. CDR3 sequence: CASSPLRFWDSEANALTF. CDR3 nucleotide sequence: TGTGCCAGCAGTCCACTGCGGTTTTGGGACTCTGAGGCCAACGCCCTGACTTTC.

This clonotype was seen only a few times. The J gene is TRBJ2-1, the V gene TRBV12-1. TRBV12-1 is recorded as a pseudogene. The CDR3 extends over 13 amino acids. CDR3 nucleotide sequence: TGTGCCAGCAGCTTTTGGGAATACAATGAGCAGTTCTTC. Translation: CASSFWEYNEQFF.

CDR3 nucleotide sequence: TGTGCCAGCAGTCCCCATGAGAGGGATACGCAGTATTTT. This sequence encodes CASSPHERDTQYF. This chain joins TRBV27 and TRBJ2-3; D not resolved. The germline CDR1 and CDR2 sequences are MNHEY and SMNVEV (reference sequence). The ends were cut back, 5 bases at V and 6 bases at J, with 12 bases in the middle. The CDR3 consists of 13 residues.

This clonotype was counted a single time. Possible read error: a much larger clone is one base away. The V gene is TRBV5-1, the J gene TRBJ2-1; perhaps TRBD1 as D (6 bases). V dropped 4 bases and J dropped 9 bases, with 14 bases sitting between them. The germline V gene has CDR1 SGHRS and CDR2 YFSETQ. This CDR3 is built from 13 residues. The CDR3 region is CASSPGQRSEQFF. The CDR3 coding sequence is TGCGCCAGCAGCCCCGGACAGAGATCTGAGCAGTTCTTC.

This clonotype was counted a few times. In DNA form, the CDR3 reads TGCAGTGCTAGAAACGTGGGAAGGACAGATACGCAGTATTTT. Translating gives CSARNVGRTDTQYF. J is TRBJ2-3 and V is TRBV20-1, with D uncertain. CDR1 is DFQATT and CDR2 is SNEGSKA in the germline V gene (reference sequence). The CDR3 consists of 14 residues. Between the trimmed V and J ends, which lost 2 bases and 3 bases, there was a span of 12 bases.